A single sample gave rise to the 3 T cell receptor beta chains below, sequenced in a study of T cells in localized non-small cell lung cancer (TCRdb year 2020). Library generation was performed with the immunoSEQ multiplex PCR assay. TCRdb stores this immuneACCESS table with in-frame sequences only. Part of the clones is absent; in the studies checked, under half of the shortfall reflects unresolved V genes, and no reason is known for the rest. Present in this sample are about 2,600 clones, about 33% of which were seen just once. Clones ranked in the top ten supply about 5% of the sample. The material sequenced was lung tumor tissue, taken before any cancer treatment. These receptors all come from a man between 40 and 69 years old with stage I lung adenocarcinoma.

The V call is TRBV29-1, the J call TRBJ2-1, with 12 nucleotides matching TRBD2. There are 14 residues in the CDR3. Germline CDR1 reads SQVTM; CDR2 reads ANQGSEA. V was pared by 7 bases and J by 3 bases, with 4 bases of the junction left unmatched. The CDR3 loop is CSARTSGIYNEQFF. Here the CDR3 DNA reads TGCAGCGCCAGGACTAGCGGGATCTACAATGAGCAGTTCTTC.

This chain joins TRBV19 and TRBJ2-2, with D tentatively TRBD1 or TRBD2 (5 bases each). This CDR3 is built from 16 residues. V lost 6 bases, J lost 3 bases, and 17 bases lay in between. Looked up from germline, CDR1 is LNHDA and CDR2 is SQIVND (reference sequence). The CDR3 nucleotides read TGTGCCAGTAGACTGGGACCTCGGGGCTACACCGGGGAGCTGTTTTTT. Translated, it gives CASRLGPRGYTGELFF.

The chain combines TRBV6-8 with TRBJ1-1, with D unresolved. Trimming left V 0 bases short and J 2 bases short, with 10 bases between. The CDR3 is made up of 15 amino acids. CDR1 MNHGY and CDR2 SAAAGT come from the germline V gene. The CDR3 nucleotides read TGTGCCAGCAGTTACTCGGCCCCAGCCAACACTGAAGCTTTCTTT. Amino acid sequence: CASSYSAPANTEAFF.